A single sample gave rise to the 16 T cell receptor beta chains below, sequenced in a study of shared clonotypes between healthy human individuals. Generated by immunoSEQ multiplex PCR, the TCRdb table keeps only in-frame clones and is missing some. The sample lists 2,100,000 or so clones; roughly 95% were seen once. Sequenced: naive CD4+ T cells sorted from blood. Noted subset: CD45RA+ positively selected. These receptors were taken from a young man in good health.

This clone occurred once. V gene TRBV27 combines with J gene TRBJ2-7, with TRBD1 matching 8 bases. CDR1 and CDR2 from the germline V gene are MNHEY and SMNVEV (reference sequence). The CDR3 has 16 residues. J lost 1 base, V lost 2 bases, and 7 bases had no gene match. The CDR3 here is CASSLRTGLLSYEQYF. CDR3 DNA: TGTGCCAGCAGTTTAAGGACAGGGCTCCTTTCCTACGAGCAGTACTTC.

The chain employs TRBV5-1 and TRBJ2-2, with TRBD2 matching over 10 bases. The CDR3 is made up of 16 amino acids. The V and J ends lost 0 bases and 3 bases, in that order; junction bases with no gene match: 2. Germline CDR1 reads SGHRS; CDR2 reads YFSETQ. The CDR3 protein is CASSLDSGGYTGELFF. CDR3 in DNA: TGCGCCAGCAGCTTGGATAGCGGGGGGTACACCGGGGAGCTGTTTTTT.

The chain is built from TRBV5-1 and TRBJ2-3; 9 bases are shared with TRBD2. The junction had 7 bases not matched to a gene; V was cut back by 2 bases and J by 6 bases. Germline loops: CDR1 SGHRS, CDR2 YFSETQ. The CDR3 extends over 15 amino acids. The CDR3 DNA sequence: TGCGCCAGCAGCTTTGGCGGGAGGGCCGGGGATACGCAGTATTTT. This encodes CASSFGGRAGDTQYF. The full variable domain, with the rest looked up from reference TRBV5-1 and TRBJ2-3, is KAGVTQTPRYLIKTRGQQVTLSCSPISGHRSVSWYQQTPGQGLQFLFEYFSETQRNKGNFPGRFSGRQFSNSRSEMNVSTLELGDSALYLCASSFGGRAGDTQYFGPGTRLTVL.

This chain uses TRBV5-4 with TRBJ2-1; D remains unclear. V was pared by 5 bases and J by 4 bases, with 7 bases between. CDR1 is SGHNT, CDR2 YYREEE, per germline (reference sequence). The CDR3 has 12 amino acids. The CDR3 spells CASSPGYNEQFF. CDR3 DNA: TGTGCCAGCAGTCCTGGGTACAATGAGCAGTTCTTC. Combining the CDR3 with reference TRBV5-4 and TRBJ2-1 gives the whole variable domain ETGVTQSPTHLIKTRGQQVTLRCSSQSGHNTVSWYQQALGQGPQFIFQYYREEENGRGNFPPRFSGLQFPNYSSELNVNALELDDSALYLCASSPGYNEQFFGPGTRLTVL.

This chain uses TRBV4-1 with TRBJ2-7, with D possibly matching TRBD1 (5 bases). The CDR3 is made up of 14 amino acids. Germline V gene sequence: CDR1 MGHRA, CDR2 YSYEKL. Trimming took 0 bases from V and 5 from J, leaving 11 bases between them. The CDR3 sequence: CASSQDQGYHEQYF. DNA for the CDR3: TGCGCCAGCAGCCAAGATCAGGGTTACCACGAGCAGTACTTC.

The chain couples TRBV28 to TRBJ1-2; no clear D. Trimming removed 4 bases from V and 6 bases from J, with 18 bases in between. Germline loops: CDR1 MDHEN, CDR2 SYDVKM. CDR3 length: 15 amino acids. The CDR3 loop is CASSSLNPGMDGYTF. The CDR3 nucleotides are TGTGCCAGCAGTTCCCTAAACCCGGGGATGGATGGCTACACCTTC.

The gene calls are TRBV6-5 and TRBJ1-6; D is unclear. Germline lookup yields CDR1 MNHEY and CDR2 SVGAGI. The V gene lost 1 base and the J gene lost 7 bases, with 11 bases spanning the gap. The CDR3 spans 15 residues. The CDR3 spells CASSYLQVGNSPLHF. The CDR3 DNA reads TGTGCCAGCAGTTACTTGCAGGTGGGGAATTCACCCCTCCACTTT.

Details on this clone: In the same sample, other DNA sequences code for this CDR3. The J gene is TRBJ2-7, the V gene TRBV10-3, with TRBD1 matching over 10 bases. The CDR3 contains 14 residues. Germline V gene sequence: CDR1 ENHRY, CDR2 SYGVKD. The junction had 5 bases not matched to a gene; V was cut back by 6 bases and J by 3 bases. The CDR3 reads CAIRPGQGYYEQYF. CDR3 in DNA: TGTGCCATCAGGCCGGGACAGGGGTACTACGAGCAGTACTTC.

The V and J genes are TRBV10-3 and TRBJ2-3, with a tentative D call TRBD2 (5 bases). V was shortened by 6 bases and J by 4 bases, with 14 bases between the two germline ends. This CDR3 is built from 14 residues. CDR1 ENHRY and CDR2 SYGVKD come from the germline V gene. The CDR3 protein is CAIRASGTSDTQYF. The CDR3 DNA is TGTGCCATCAGGGCAAGCGGAACTTCAGATACGCAGTATTTT.

The chain has TRBV6-9 and TRBJ2-1, with D tentatively TRBD2 (7 bases). The CDR3 is made up of 17 amino acids. V was shortened by 10 bases and J by 6 bases, with 28 bases between the two germline ends. Germline assignment: CDR1 MNHGY and CDR2 SVAAGI. The CDR3 loop reads CATHIGGGGDRRNEQFF. Here the CDR3 DNA reads TGTGCCACCCACATAGGGGGGGGCGGGGACCGCCGCAATGAGCAGTTCTTC.

This chain links TRBV30 with TRBJ1-3; D uncertain. V dropped 3 bases and J dropped 1 base, with 7 bases sitting between them. The germline CDR1 and CDR2 sequences are GTSNPN and SVGIG (reference sequence). This CDR3 is 13 amino acids long. The CDR3 coding sequence is TGTGCCTGGAGGACTCCATCTGGAAACACCATATATTTT. Encoded protein: CAWRTPSGNTIYF.

The chain has TRBV2 and TRBJ2-7; D not certain. The germline V gene encodes CDR1 SNHLY and CDR2 FYNNEI. This CDR3 region has 11 residues. V was trimmed by 7 bases and J by 2 bases, leaving 6 bases between them. The DNA of the CDR3 is TGTGCCAGCACCAGGACCTACGAGCAGTACTTC. Amino acids: CASTRTYEQYF.

The rearrangement joins TRBV28 to TRBJ2-6; a possible D gene is TRBD1 (6 bases). The CDR3 spans 15 residues. The V end was cut by 7 bases, the J end by 0 bases, with 10 bases between. Germline lookup yields CDR1 MDHEN and CDR2 SYDVKM. DNA for the CDR3: TGTGCCAGCACAGGGGAAAGCTCTGGGGCCAACGTCCTGACTTTC. It codes for CASTGESSGANVLTF.

The chain carries TRBV2 and TRBJ2-3; possible D gene TRBD1, 6 bases. Germline values: CDR1 SNHLY, CDR2 FYNNEI. The germline V and J ends were trimmed by 6 bases and 7 bases, with 20 bases remaining between them. CDR3 length: 15 residues. The CDR3: CASRVEGETVNTQYF. The CDR3 region has the DNA TGTGCCAGCAGGGTCGAGGGGGAAACCGTTAATACGCAGTATTTT.

The CDR3 here is CSVGRASTGELFF. The CDR3 DNA follows: TGCAGCGTCGGGCGGGCCAGCACCGGGGAGCTGTTTTTT. This chain uses TRBV29-1 with TRBJ2-2, with a weak D call TRBD2 (5 bases). Per germline, CDR1 SQVTM and CDR2 ANQGSEA. The CDR3 is 13 amino acids. Trimming stripped 6 bases from V and 4 bases from J, with 12 bases between.

This clone was observed a single time. The chain has TRBV11-1 and TRBJ2-7, with 15 nucleotides matching TRBD2. This CDR3 is built from 15 residues. Germline V gene sequence: CDR1 SGHAT, CDR2 FQDESV (reference sequence). V shed 6 bases, J shed 2 bases, and the junction held 2 bases outside the gene matches. The CDR3 region has the DNA TGTGCCAGCAGTAGGACTAGCGGGGGGGCCTACGAGCAGTACTTC. Its translation is CASSRTSGGAYEQYF.